These 27 T cell receptor beta chains were all obtained from the same sample, sequenced in a study of control samples from healthy donors and cancer patients. The method was immunoSEQ multiplex PCR; TCRdb's version includes in-frame clones alone and lacks a portion of them. The sample has 57,000 or so clones; around 91% are singletons. Material for sequencing was PBMCs. These receptors were collected from a man aged 60 to 69 with colorectal cancer.

This clone was recorded only once. J is TRBJ1-6 and V is TRBV27; D may be TRBD1 (5 bases). CDR1 is MNHEY, CDR2 SMNVEV, per germline (reference sequence). Deletions cut 4 bases from V and 0 bases from J, with 10 bases between. The length of the CDR3 is 16 residues. DNA for the CDR3: TGTGCCAGCAGTTCGGGGGAGAGCTCCTATAATTCACCCCTCCACTTT. Its translation: CASSSGESSYNSPLHF.

As concerns this clone: Other DNA sequences from this sample encode an identical CDR3 as well. The rearrangement joins TRBV30 to TRBJ1-1; D ambiguous. Germline CDR1 is GTSNPN and CDR2 is SVGIG (reference sequence). The CDR3 is 13 amino acids. Trimming pared 2 bases from V and 1 base from J, leaving 8 bases between. The CDR3 coding sequence is TGTGCCTGGAGTCGCCCGCCGAACACTGAAGCTTTCTTT. Translated, it gives CAWSRPPNTEAFF.

The chain combines TRBV4-1 with TRBJ1-6, with unresolved D. The V and J ends lost 4 bases and 10 bases respectively, with 8 bases between them. The CDR3 covers 12 residues. The germline CDR1 and CDR2 sequences are MGHRA and YSYEKL. This CDR3 is CASSLNRSPLHF. The CDR3 nucleotides are TGCGCCAGCAGCCTAAATCGATCACCCCTCCACTTT.

The V call is TRBV4-1, the J call TRBJ1-4; the D is unclear. Trimming removed 6 bases at V and 3 bases at J, with 14 bases between. Germline V lookup: CDR1 MGHRA, CDR2 YSYEKL. The CDR3 loop spans 15 amino acids. CDR3 bases: TGCGCCAGCAGAGGGCGGGTAGGCCCTAATGAAAAACTGTTTTTT. Translation gives CASRGRVGPNEKLFF.

The J gene is TRBJ2-7, the V gene TRBV5-4; 9 bases agree with TRBD1. The trim removed 4 bases at V and 3 bases at J, leaving 8 bases unmatched. This CDR3 is built from 15 residues. Germline V gives CDR1 SGHNT, CDR2 YYREEE (reference sequence). The CDR3 DNA reads TGTGCCAGCAGCCCGACCGGGACAGGGTACTACGAGCAGTACTTC. This gives the protein CASSPTGTGYYEQYF.

V is TRBV10-1 and J is TRBJ1-1; no clear D gene. The CDR3 totals 13 residues. Between the trimmed V and J ends, which lost 6 bases and 0 bases, there was a span of 8 bases. CDR1 WNHNN and CDR2 SYGVQD come from the germline V gene (reference sequence). The CDR3 sequence: CASRPALNTEAFF. The DNA for the CDR3 is TGCGCCAGCAGACCCGCCCTGAACACTGAAGCTTTCTTT.

The rearrangement joins TRBV10-3 to TRBJ2-3, with D tentatively TRBD1 (5 bases). Germline CDR1 and CDR2: ENHRY and SYGVKD. V shed 0 bases and J shed 8 bases, with 15 bases lying between them. CDR3 length equals 15 residues. Here the CDR3 reads CAISESGEPTLTQYF. CDR3 sequence (DNA): TGTGCCATCAGTGAGTCAGGGGAACCAACTCTTACGCAGTATTTT.

The chain links TRBV9 to TRBJ2-5, with 9 nucleotides matching TRBD2. The germline CDR1 and CDR2 sequences are SGDLS and YYNGEE. The CDR3 spans 17 residues. V was pared by 4 bases and J by 5 bases, with 15 bases of the junction left unmatched. The CDR3 protein is CASSPNPSGVFVETQYF. CDR3 bases: TGTGCCAGCAGCCCTAATCCTAGCGGGGTTTTCGTGGAGACCCAGTACTTC.

The V and J genes are TRBV19 and TRBJ1-1; unclear D gene. The V end lost 7 bases, the J end lost 1 base, and 13 bases lay between the germline ends. CDR1 is LNHDA and CDR2 is SQIVND in the germline V gene (reference sequence). The CDR3 has 14 amino acids. In nucleotides, the CDR3 is TGTGCCAGTACCCGATTTCGGGGGAACACTGAAGCTTTCTTT. Translating it yields CASTRFRGNTEAFF.

The V and J genes are TRBV7-2 and TRBJ1-2; D is undetermined. The CDR3 sequence is 15 residues long. Per the germline V gene, CDR1 is SGHTA and CDR2 is FQGNSA. V was pared by 4 bases and J by 8 bases, with 20 bases between. The CDR3 loop is CASSSQRLNLGGYTF. CDR3 nucleotides: TGTGCCAGCAGCTCCCAGAGGCTCAATCTGGGGGGCTACACCTTC.

The chain is built from TRBV28 and TRBJ2-7; D ambiguous. The CDR3 covers 14 residues. Germline V gene data show CDR1 as MDHEN and CDR2 as SYDVKM. The V gene lost 7 bases and the J gene lost 2 bases, with 15 bases spanning the gap. CDR3 DNA: TGTGCCAGCACCTTCGCTAATTCCCCCTACGAGCAGTACTTC. As protein: CASTFANSPYEQYF.

V gene TRBV18 combines with J gene TRBJ2-5; a weak D match, TRBD1 (6 bases). The CDR3 covers 12 residues. The ends were cut back, 0 bases at V and 9 bases at J, with 8 bases in the middle. Germline V gene lookup returns CDR1 KGHSH and CDR2 LQKENI. CDR3 nucleotide sequence: TGTGCCAGCTCACCACCGGGGGCGGCCCAGTACTTC. Translated: CASSPPGAAQYF.

The rearrangement uses TRBV10-3 and TRBJ1-1, with no clear D. The CDR3 sequence is 12 residues long. Trimming left V 6 bases short and J 5 bases short, with 10 bases between. Germline assignment: CDR1 ENHRY and CDR2 SYGVKD. The DNA of the CDR3 is TGTGCCATCAGAACGCAGTCGACTGAAGCTTTCTTT. This translates into CAIRTQSTEAFF.

This clone was picked up one time. The CDR3 region has the DNA TGTGCCACCAGCAGAGATCGGCTAGCGGGGTCCCATGAGCAGTTCTTC. Translation gives CATSRDRLAGSHEQFF. The chain links TRBV15 to TRBJ2-1, with 9 bases fitting TRBD2. V trimming: 0 bases; J trimming: 8 bases; junction bases outside the gene matches: 8. Germline V lookup: CDR1 LNHNV, CDR2 YYDKDF (reference sequence). The CDR3 has 16 residues. The variable domain in full, completed from reference TRBV15 and TRBJ2-1, reads DAMVIQNPRYQVTQFGKPVTLSCSQTLNHNVMYWYQQKSSQAPKLLFHYYDKDFNNEADTPDNFQSRRPNTSFCFLDIRSPGLGDTAMYLCATSRDRLAGSHEQFFGPGTRLTVL.

A single count supports this clone. The chain is built from TRBV6-2 or TRBV6-3 and TRBJ1-6; TRBD1 agrees at 9 bases. CDR1 and CDR2 (germline): MNHEY, SVGEGT. Trimming cost V 5 bases and J 9 bases; bases outside gene matches: 5. This CDR3 region has 14 residues. CDR3 sequence: CASSPNRGLSPLHF. The CDR3 nucleotides read TGTGCCAGCAGTCCGAACAGGGGGCTTTCACCCCTCCACTTT.

The chain combines TRBV6-1 with TRBJ2-7; the D gene is possibly TRBD1 (6 bases). This CDR3 is built from 17 residues. V shed 1 base and J shed 5 bases, with 21 bases lying between them. In germline, CDR1 is MNHNS, CDR2 SASEGT. The CDR3 DNA follows: TGTGCCAGCAGTGAAGAATGGGGGCTGGATTTCTTTGACGAGCAGTACTTC. Its protein is CASSEEWGLDFFDEQYF.

The chain uses TRBV7-9 and TRBJ2-5, with D perhaps matching TRBD2 (5 bases). Trimming took off 6 bases at V and 5 bases at J, with 13 bases between the two ends. The CDR3 contains 13 residues. CDR1 and CDR2 (germline): SEHNR, FQNEAQ (reference sequence). The CDR3 nucleotides are TGTGCCAGCAGACCCCCCCGGGGTGAGACCCAGTACTTC. This encodes CASRPPRGETQYF.

This chain connects TRBV5-3 to TRBJ2-5; TRBD2 matches at 14 bases. TRBV5-3 is given ORF status, its function remaining uncertain. V trimming: 4 bases; J trimming: 4 bases; junction bases outside the gene matches: 3. CDR3 length equals 15 residues. DNA for the CDR3: TGTGCCAGAAGCAGGACTAGCGGGGGGATAGAGACCCAGTACTTC. It is translated as CARSRTSGGIETQYF.

This clone was seen only once. This chain uses TRBV9 with TRBJ1-2, with D possibly being TRBD1 (5 bases). The CDR3 contains 14 residues. Per the germline V gene, CDR1 is SGDLS and CDR2 is YYNGEE. V shed 1 base and J shed 4 bases, with 11 bases lying between them. CDR3 amino acids: CASSVYSGGYGYTF. CDR3 bases: TGTGCCAGCAGCGTATATTCGGGGGGCTATGGCTACACCTTC.

This chain uses TRBV9 with TRBJ2-3; the D is unclear. The CDR3 runs 14 residues. CDR1 is SGDLS and CDR2 is YYNGEE in the germline V gene. Between the trimmed V and J ends, which lost 1 base and 0 bases, there was a span of 6 bases. The CDR3 region is CASSVLSSTDTQYF. The DNA of the CDR3 is TGTGCCAGCAGCGTACTCAGTAGCACAGATACGCAGTATTTT.

The rearrangement joins TRBV24-1 to TRBJ2-7; D unresolved. Between the trimmed V and J ends, which lost 3 bases and 0 bases, there was a span of 11 bases. The V gene's germline CDR1 is KGHDR and CDR2 SFDVKD. The CDR3 runs 15 residues. The CDR3 region has the DNA TGTGCCACCAGTGATCCCAACATGAGCTCCTACGAGCAGTACTTC. Protein product: CATSDPNMSSYEQYF.

Only a few counts were recorded for this clone. Other DNA sequences of this sample code for an identical CDR3. The chain joins TRBV5-6 to TRBJ2-2; 10 bases match TRBD2. J gave up 4 bases and V 5 bases, and 8 bases lay outside the gene matches. The V gene's germline CDR1 is SGHDT and CDR2 YYEEEE. The CDR3 length is 16 residues. This CDR3 is CASRSQRGGFTGELFF. CDR3 DNA: TGTGCCAGCAGAAGTCAGCGGGGGGGCTTCACCGGGGAGCTGTTTTTT. The entire variable domain, with the rest obtained from reference TRBV5-6 and TRBJ2-2, is as follows: DAGVTQSPTHLIKTRGQQVTLRCSPKSGHDTVSWYQQALGQGPQFIFQYYEEEERQRGNFPDRFSGHQFPNYSSELNVNALLLGDSALYLCASRSQRGGFTGELFFGEGSRLTVL.

The V gene is TRBV19, the J gene TRBJ1-2; weak D call: TRBD1 (5 bases). The CDR3 is 13 residues long. The ends were cut back, 3 bases at V and 8 bases at J, with 13 bases in the middle. Germline CDR1 reads LNHDA; CDR2 reads SQIVND (reference sequence). Written as DNA, the CDR3 is TGTGCCAGTAGTATGAACGGCCGGGGCGGCTACACCTTC. It yields the protein CASSMNGRGGYTF.

This clone was counted only a few times. The rearrangement links TRBV11-3 to TRBJ1-6; 11 nucleotides agree with TRBD1. The CDR3 covers 14 residues. V shed 4 bases, J shed 9 bases, and the junction held 2 bases outside the gene matches. Germline V gene data show CDR1 as SGHNT and CDR2 as YENEEA. CDR3 in DNA: TGTGCCAGCAGCTCGGACAGGGGGCGTTCACCCCTCCACTTT. This translates into CASSSDRGRSPLHF.

This clone has a handful of counts. This chain joins TRBV19 and TRBJ2-2; D is possibly TRBD1 (6 bases). Germline CDR1 LNHDA, CDR2 SQIVND (reference sequence). The CDR3 extends over 16 amino acids. V was shortened by 3 bases and J by 5 bases, with 16 bases between the two germline ends. In DNA, the CDR3 is TGTGCCAGTAGTATGGGTCCCTGGGGGCGGACCGGGGAGCTGTTTTTT. This translates into CASSMGPWGRTGELFF.

The CDR3 bases are TGTGCCACCAGCAGAGAGCGGGCGGGGGGGCCGTACACAGATACGCAGTATTTT. This translates into CATSRERAGGPYTDTQYF. The V and J genes are TRBV15 and TRBJ2-3; 9 bases map to TRBD2. Trimming cost V 0 bases and J 2 bases; bases outside gene matches: 9. From germline, CDR1 is LNHNV and CDR2 YYDKDF (reference sequence). The CDR3 has 18 amino acids.

The chain couples TRBV19 to TRBJ1-1, with D perhaps matching TRBD1 (5 bases). The V gene lost 7 bases and the J gene lost 5 bases, with 11 bases spanning the gap. The CDR3 spans 12 residues. Germline values: CDR1 LNHDA, CDR2 SQIVND (reference sequence). The CDR3 DNA follows: TGTGCCAGTAATCGGGGGAGAACTGAAGCTTTCTTT. Translation gives CASNRGRTEAFF.